This T cell receptor (beta chain) appears in the sequencing data of a study of cytomegalovirus exposure and HLA in healthy donors. Looking at the study overall: Later, an analysis reported that the 130 or so validation repertoires had used the same platform as the approximately 660 first-cohort repertoires.

Clones were sequenced by immunoSEQ multiplex PCR, and TCRdb holds only the in-frame ones, with some missing. The profile shows about 150,000 clones, about 86% of them singletons. With regard to this clone: Its specificity is not known.

Among the roughly 120 subjects of the validation cohort, separate from the approximately 700-subject first cohort, were the donors. Germline assignment: CDR1 SNHLY and CDR2 FYNNEI. The CDR3 runs to 14 residues. Germline trimming cut 1 base from V and 4 bases from J; bases unmatched to any gene: 2. General study findings and limits: For cytomegalovirus status, the classifier reportedly gave diagnoses with high specificity and sensitivity. That first-cohort TCR clusters tended to co-occur in the 120 or so validation repertoires was found in a later analysis.

The TCR was taken from a man aged 18 to 35 in good health and CMV-seropositive. This rearrangement joins TRBV2 to TRBJ2-7; 9 positions match TRBD1. The sequenced sample consisted of PBMCs. This chain's CDR3 is CASSEETGGYEQYF. DNA for the CDR3: TGTGCCAGCAGTGAAGAGACAGGGGGGTACGAGCAGTACTTC.